This T cell receptor (beta chain) is drawn from a study of T-cell reconstitution after alpha-beta-depleted transplantation in children. Study-wide points: There were reportedly several hundred expanded graft clones from which alpha-beta T cells came about two months after transplant. Several patients had high TCRbeta diversity at day 60; it came from surviving recipient T cells and thymic progenitors. A year had passed since transplant, and T-cell counts and diversity by then came mostly from newly produced T cells.

Of note for this clonotype: Its matching antigen is unknown.

Preparation of the TCRbeta library used unique molecular identifiers. From the PCR reads, TCRdb called clonotypes with MiXCR, one entry per CDR3 protein. Of 250,000 to 400,000 distinct CDR3 sequences in the sample, roughly 21% are singletons; the top ten hold over 9.5%. Trimming stripped 4 bases from V and 0 bases from J, with 19 bases between. Germline values: CDR1 MGHRA, CDR2 YSYEKL. The CDR3 extends over 18 amino acids. The material sequenced was PBMCs, mostly from graft donor cells, taken 180 days after TCRalphabeta/CD19-depleted stem cell transplant. The TCR was taken from a male patient younger than 18 who had a stem cell transplant for acute lymphoblastic leukemia, so the T cells may come from the graft donor. The V call is TRBV4-1, the J call TRBJ1-3, with a possible D match to TRBD1 (5 bases). The CDR3 DNA reads TGCGCCAGCAGCCCCGGGCAGGGAAAGGTTCGCTCTGGAAACACCATATATTTT. Residues: CASSPGQGKVRSGNTIYF.